This TCR beta chain was identified during a study of OX40 agonist ivuxolimab in advanced cancers. Study context: Subjects had a mean age of about 65 years, with a range of roughly 20 to 79; roughly 83% were male.

With respect to this clone: Antigen: not known.

TCRdb's table, derived via immunoSEQ multiplex PCR, lists solely in-frame clones and lacks some. This table holds about 120,000 clones, 93% found once. Whole-study findings and limits: Circulating CD4+ and CD8+ T cells showed clonal expansion by week 6 at 0.1 to 3.0 mg/kg.

Blood samples were obtained at baseline, cycle 4 day 1, and cycle 7 day 1. V lost 2 bases, J lost 4 bases, and 19 bases lay in between. CDR3 length equals 17 residues. From germline, CDR1 is SEHNR and CDR2 FQNEAQ (reference sequence). The sequence was collected from an adult with an advanced solid tumor such as melanoma, head and neck, liver or kidney cancer. The chain is built from TRBV7-9 and TRBJ2-3, with a possible D match to TRBD2 (6 bases). The sample here was CD4+ or CD8+ T cells sorted from blood, taken in a trial of the OX40 agonist ivuxolimab. DNA for the CDR3: TGTGCCAGCAGCTTAACCGGGACTTCTTCGCGCGCAGATACGCAGTATTTT. Translation gives CASSLTGTSSRADTQYF.